The 22 T cell receptor beta chains below were found in one sample sequenced in a study of CD8+ T cells in alopecia areata. This sample's treatment: oral pan-JAK inhibitor, 5-10 mg twice daily. Investigators isolated RNA and reverse transcribed it into cDNA to act as the sequencing template. Assay used: immunoSEQ multiplex PCR; TCRdb lists only in-frame clones, some missing. The sample includes around 190,000 clones, 64% seen only once; the top ten take 4.2%. Sequences were derived from CD4+ T cells sorted from blood, sampled at week 4, from a patient treated with tofacitinib. These receptors originate from a human donor with alopecia areata.

V usage is TRBV29-1 and J usage is TRBJ1-5, with D maybe TRBD1 (6 bases). V gave up 4 bases and J gave up 3 bases, with 10 bases separating them. The CDR3 runs to 13 residues. CDR1 is SQVTM, CDR2 ANQGSEA, per germline. CDR3 nucleotide sequence: TGCAGCGTTGGTTACAGGGACAATCAGCCCCAGCATTTT. This gives the protein CSVGYRDNQPQHF.

The rearrangement joins TRBV7-2 to TRBJ2-7, with 7 bases lining up with TRBD2. This CDR3 is 15 amino acids long. Germline V gene lookup returns CDR1 SGHTA and CDR2 FQGNSA. The ends lost 4 bases at V and 0 bases at J; junction bases unmatched: 6. The CDR3 sequence: CASSYGGGRSYEQYF. CDR3 sequence (DNA): TGTGCCAGCAGCTATGGCGGGGGACGCTCCTACGAGCAGTACTTC.

This clone was seen a few times. Other nucleotide sequences from this sample produce the same CDR3. The CDR3 nucleotides read TGTGCCTGGTCCAGCGTGAACACTGAAGCTTTCTTT. Translation: CAWSSVNTEAFF. This chain links TRBV30 with TRBJ1-1; D not certain. V dropped 5 bases and J dropped 0 bases, with 7 bases sitting between them. Germline CDR1 and CDR2: GTSNPN and SVGIG (reference sequence). The CDR3 has 12 amino acids.

Only one count was recorded for this clone. The V call is TRBV7-2, the J call TRBJ1-1; no clear D gene. The germline V gene encodes CDR1 SGHTA and CDR2 FQGNSA. This CDR3 comprises 12 residues. V lost 1 base and J 11 bases, leaving 11 bases between the germline ends. CDR3 loop: CASSLEEGGAFF. CDR3 coding DNA: TGTGCCAGCAGCTTAGAGGAGGGTGGGGCTTTCTTT.

V usage is TRBV2 and J usage is TRBJ1-5, with D possibly being TRBD1 (5 bases). In germline, CDR1 is SNHLY, CDR2 FYNNEI. The ends were cut back, 8 bases at V and 2 bases at J, with 13 bases in the middle. CDR3 length: 14 residues. CDR3 nucleotides: TGTGCCAGCTCCCTGGGAGGGGGCAATCAGCCCCAGCATTTT. Translation: CASSLGGGNQPQHF.

The V call is TRBV6-5, the J call TRBJ1-1; a possible D gene is TRBD1 (5 bases). The V gene's germline CDR1 is MNHEY and CDR2 SVGAGI. This CDR3 spans 15 amino acids. Trimming stripped 2 bases from V and 4 bases from J, with 14 bases between. In nucleotides, the CDR3 is TGTGCCAGCAGTTACGGTTCAGGGTTTGGCACTGAAGCTTTCTTT. Its translation is CASSYGSGFGTEAFF.

The sample holds a few counts of this clone. V and J are TRBV19 and TRBJ1-1; no definite D call. CDR1 and CDR2 from the germline V gene are LNHDA and SQIVND (reference sequence). V was pared by 3 bases and J by 3 bases, with 17 bases between. The CDR3 is made up of 16 amino acids. The CDR3 DNA sequence: TGTGCCAGTAGTATCTCCCTGGCCCTTCGGGACACTGAAGCTTTCTTT. This codes for CASSISLALRDTEAFF.

This clone appeared a few times. J is TRBJ2-3 and V is TRBV6-1; 8 nucleotides line up with TRBD1. Germline loops: CDR1 MNHNS, CDR2 SASEGT. The junction had 5 bases not matched to a gene; V was cut back by 4 bases and J by 2 bases. The CDR3 covers 15 residues. The CDR3 is CASSVQGANTDTQYF. In DNA form, the CDR3 reads TGTGCCAGCAGTGTTCAGGGGGCGAACACAGATACGCAGTATTTT.

V is TRBV30 and J is TRBJ1-2; D not certain. Germline V gene data show CDR1 as GTSNPN and CDR2 as SVGIG (reference sequence). CDR3 length equals 12 residues. The V gene lost 0 bases and the J gene lost 4 bases, with 6 bases spanning the gap. The CDR3: CAWSVRSYGYTF. The DNA for the CDR3 is TGTGCCTGGAGTGTACGCAGCTATGGCTACACCTTC.

The gene calls are TRBV14 and TRBJ2-1, with D possibly being TRBD1 (6 bases). This CDR3 has 14 amino acids. Germline V CDR1 and CDR2: SGHDN, FVKESK. V lost 5 bases to trimming and J lost 4 bases, with 12 bases between them. Here the CDR3 DNA reads TGTGCCAGCAGCTTTAGGACAGATTACAATGAGCAGTTCTTC. Residues: CASSFRTDYNEQFF.

This clone has a handful of counts. The J gene is TRBJ2-1, the V gene TRBV5-1, with 10 nucleotides matching TRBD2. V gave up 2 bases and J gave up 3 bases; unmatched junction bases: 2. In germline, CDR1 is SGHRS, CDR2 YFSETQ. CDR3 length: 15 residues. CDR3 in DNA: TGCGCCAGCAGCTTTAGCGGGGGGTACTACAATGAGCAGTTCTTC. Translated, it gives CASSFSGGYYNEQFF.

The table lists this clone with a few counts. The chain recombines TRBV29-1 with TRBJ2-5; D is unresolved. CDR1 SQVTM and CDR2 ANQGSEA come from the germline V gene. Trimming took off 6 bases at V and 4 bases at J, with 21 bases between the two ends. The CDR3 covers 15 residues. CDR3 nucleotide sequence: TGCAGCGTCTCCACCGCCGGAACAGCAGGAGAGACCCAGTACTTC. Protein product: CSVSTAGTAGETQYF.

This clone was seen more than once but under ten times. The genes are TRBV15 and TRBJ1-6; no definite D call. This CDR3 has 15 residues. Trimming took 0 bases from V and 5 from J, leaving 8 bases between them. Germline lookup yields CDR1 LNHNV and CDR2 YYDKDF (reference sequence). The CDR3 DNA follows: TGTGCCACCAGCAGAGATGCCCTAGATAATTCACCCCTCCACTTT. Amino acids: CATSRDALDNSPLHF.

A few counts support this clone. The chain links TRBV29-1 to TRBJ1-1; D is undetermined. V lost 4 bases to trimming and J lost 0 bases, with 6 bases between them. Germline V CDR1 and CDR2: SQVTM, ANQGSEA. This CDR3 comprises 12 residues. The CDR3 reads CSVAQVNTEAFF. The CDR3, as DNA: TGCAGCGTTGCCCAGGTGAACACTGAAGCTTTCTTT.

This chain joins TRBV30 and TRBJ1-6, with 7 bases fitting TRBD1. This CDR3 contains 15 residues. The V gene end was trimmed by 4 bases and the J gene end by 5 bases; junction bases not matched to a gene: 8. In germline, CDR1 is GTSNPN, CDR2 SVGIG (reference sequence). CDR3 coding DNA: TGTGCCTGGATACCGGGACAGCCCAATAATTCACCCCTCCACTTT. Its protein product is CAWIPGQPNNSPLHF.

The gene calls are TRBV25-1 and TRBJ1-6; 8 positions match TRBD1. Trimming took 4 bases from V and 8 from J; bases not matched to a gene: 7. Germline CDR1 reads MGHDK; CDR2 reads SYGVNS. The CDR3 loop spans 15 amino acids. The CDR3: CASSARGTGDSPLHF. The CDR3 DNA reads TGTGCCAGCAGTGCCAGGGGGACAGGAGATTCACCCCTCCACTTT. Using reference TRBV25-1 and TRBJ1-6 for the parts outside the CDR3, the full variable domain is EADIYQTPRYLVIGTGKKITLECSQTMGHDKMYWYQQDPGMELHLIHYSYGVNSTEKGDLSSESTVSRIRTEHFPLTLESARPSHTSQYLCASSARGTGDSPLHFGNGTRLTVT.

The V and J genes are TRBV7-2 and TRBJ1-5, with D hard to call. This CDR3 contains 14 residues. Germline assignment: CDR1 SGHTA and CDR2 FQGNSA. Trimming shortened V by 4 bases and J by 3 bases, and 10 bases separated the two germline ends. CDR3: CASSSTEFNQPQHF. CDR3 DNA: TGTGCCAGCAGCTCTACAGAGTTCAATCAGCCCCAGCATTTT.

This chain joins TRBV30 and TRBJ2-7; TRBD2 matches 10 bases. This CDR3 comprises 14 residues. The trim removed 0 bases at V and 3 bases at J, leaving 2 bases unmatched. Looked up from germline, CDR1 is GTSNPN and CDR2 is SVGIG (reference sequence). The CDR3 DNA follows: TGTGCCTGGAGTGTTTCTAGCGGGGGCTACGAGCAGTACTTC. Translated: CAWSVSSGGYEQYF.

CDR3 sequence: CAWSVVGELEQYF. The CDR3 region has the DNA TGTGCCTGGAGTGTAGTTGGGGAATTGGAGCAGTACTTC. The rearrangement joins TRBV30 to TRBJ2-7; D gene ambiguous. The CDR3 sequence is 13 residues long. The V end lost 0 bases, the J end lost 7 bases, and 13 bases lay between the germline ends. CDR1 and CDR2 (germline): GTSNPN, SVGIG (reference sequence). The variable domain in full, with the rest retrieved from reference TRBV30 and TRBJ2-7, is SQTIHQWPATLVQPVGSPLSLECTVEGTSNPNLYWYRQAAGRGLQLLFYSVGIGQISSEVPQNLSASRPQDRQFILSSKKLLLSDSGFYLCAWSVVGELEQYFGPGTRLTVT.

The chain uses TRBV7-2 and TRBJ2-5; D gene uncertain. CDR3 length: 14 amino acids. Germline V gene lookup returns CDR1 SGHTA and CDR2 FQGNSA. V was shortened by 5 bases and J by 5 bases, with 15 bases between the two germline ends. The CDR3 DNA reads TGTGCCAGCAGCCGACCGGGTACGAGGGAGACCCAGTACTTC. Translating gives CASSRPGTRETQYF.

The chain has TRBV4-1 and TRBJ1-1, with D hard to call. The V gene lost 0 bases and the J gene lost 1 base, with 12 bases spanning the gap. Germline CDR1 is MGHRA and CDR2 is YSYEKL. This CDR3 region has 16 residues. The CDR3 loop reads CASSQEQYTSNTEAFF. The CDR3 nucleotides read TGCGCCAGCAGCCAAGAGCAGTACACCTCGAACACTGAAGCTTTCTTT.

The V gene is TRBV4-3, the J gene TRBJ2-1; weak D call: TRBD1 (5 bases). Trimming stripped 4 bases from V and 10 bases from J, with 20 bases between. Germline V CDR1 and CDR2: LGHNA, YSLEER. The CDR3 contains 15 residues. CDR3 DNA: TGCGCCAGCAGCCCCGCCGGTTTGGGATCAGGGGAGCAGTTCTTC. Translating gives CASSPAGLGSGEQFF.